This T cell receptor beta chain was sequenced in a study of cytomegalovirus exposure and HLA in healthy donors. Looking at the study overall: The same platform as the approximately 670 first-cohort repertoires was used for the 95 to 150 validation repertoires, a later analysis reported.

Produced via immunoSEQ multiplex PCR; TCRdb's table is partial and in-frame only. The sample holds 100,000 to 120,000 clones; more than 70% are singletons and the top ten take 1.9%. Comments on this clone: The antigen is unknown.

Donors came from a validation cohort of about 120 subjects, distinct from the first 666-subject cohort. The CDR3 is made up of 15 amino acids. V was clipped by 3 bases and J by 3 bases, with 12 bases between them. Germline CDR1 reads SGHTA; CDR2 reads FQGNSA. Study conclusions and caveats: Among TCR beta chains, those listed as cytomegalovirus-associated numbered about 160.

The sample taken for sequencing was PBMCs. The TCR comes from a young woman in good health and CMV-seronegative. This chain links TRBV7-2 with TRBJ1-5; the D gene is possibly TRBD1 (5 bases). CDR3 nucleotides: TGTGCCAGCAGCTTGGAGGGGTTGTTCAATCAGCCCCAGCATTTT. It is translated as CASSLEGLFNQPQHF. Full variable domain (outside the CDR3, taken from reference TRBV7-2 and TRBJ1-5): GAGVSQSPSNKVTEKGKDVELRCDPISGHTALYWYRQSLGQGLEFLIYFQGNSAPDKSGLPSDRFSAERTGGSVSTLTIQRTQQEDSAVYLCASSLEGLFNQPQHFGDGTRLSIL.